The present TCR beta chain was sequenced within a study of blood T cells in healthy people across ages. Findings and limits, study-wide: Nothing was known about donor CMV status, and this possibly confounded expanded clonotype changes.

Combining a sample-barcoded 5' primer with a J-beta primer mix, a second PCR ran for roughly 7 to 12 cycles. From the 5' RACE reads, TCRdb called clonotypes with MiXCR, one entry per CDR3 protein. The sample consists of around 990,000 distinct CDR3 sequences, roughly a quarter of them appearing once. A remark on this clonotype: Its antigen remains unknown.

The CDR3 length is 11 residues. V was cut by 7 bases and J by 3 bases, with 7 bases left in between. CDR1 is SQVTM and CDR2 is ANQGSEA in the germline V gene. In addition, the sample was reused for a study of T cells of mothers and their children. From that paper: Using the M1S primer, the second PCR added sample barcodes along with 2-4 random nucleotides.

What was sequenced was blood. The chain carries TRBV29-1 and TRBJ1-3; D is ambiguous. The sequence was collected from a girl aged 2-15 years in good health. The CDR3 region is CSGLLGNTIYF. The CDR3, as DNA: TGCAGCGGGCTCCTTGGAAACACCATATATTTT.